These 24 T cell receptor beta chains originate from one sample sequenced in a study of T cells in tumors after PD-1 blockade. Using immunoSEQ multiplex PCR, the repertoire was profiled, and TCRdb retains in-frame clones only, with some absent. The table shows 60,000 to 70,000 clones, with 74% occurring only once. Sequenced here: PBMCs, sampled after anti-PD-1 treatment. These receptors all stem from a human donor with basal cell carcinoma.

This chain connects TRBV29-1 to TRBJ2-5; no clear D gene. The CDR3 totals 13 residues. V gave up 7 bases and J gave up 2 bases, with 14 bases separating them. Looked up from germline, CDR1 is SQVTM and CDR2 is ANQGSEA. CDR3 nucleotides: TGCAGCGCCGCCCTCGGAGTTCAAGAGACCCAGTACTTC. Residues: CSAALGVQETQYF.

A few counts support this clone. The CDR3 protein is CASRQGATGGGYGYTF. The CDR3 bases are TGTGCCAGCAGGCAGGGGGCGACAGGGGGAGGCTATGGCTACACCTTC. This chain joins TRBV7-9 and TRBJ1-2; 9 bases line up with TRBD1. Unmatched junction bases numbered 12, after V lost 6 bases and J lost 4 bases. The CDR3 is 16 residues long. Germline V gives CDR1 SEHNR, CDR2 FQNEAQ (reference sequence).

CDR3 residues: CASSLGGSYEQYF. CDR3 nucleotides: TGTGCCAGCAGCCTCGGGGGCTCCTACGAGCAGTACTTC. This sequence joins TRBV3-1 (or the pseudogene TRBV3-2) and TRBJ2-7; D is possibly TRBD2 (6 bases). In germline, CDR1 is LGHDT, CDR2 YNNKEL (reference sequence). This CDR3 is 13 amino acids long. Trimming removed 4 bases at V and 0 bases at J, with 7 bases between.

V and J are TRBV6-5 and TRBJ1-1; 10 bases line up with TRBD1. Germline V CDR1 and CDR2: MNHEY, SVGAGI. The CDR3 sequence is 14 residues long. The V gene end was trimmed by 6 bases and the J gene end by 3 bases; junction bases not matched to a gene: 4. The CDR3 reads CASRGQGRDTEAFF. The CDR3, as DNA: TGTGCCAGCAGGGGACAGGGGAGGGACACTGAAGCTTTCTTT.

The CDR3 reads CASSQAGGTGDSYGYTF. For the CDR3, the DNA is TGTGCCAGCAGCCAAGCAGGGGGGACAGGGGATAGCTATGGCTACACCTTC. The chain carries TRBV3-1 (or the pseudogene TRBV3-2) and TRBJ1-2, with 10 bases aligning to TRBD1. V lost 1 base, J lost 4 bases, and 9 bases stayed unmatched. Germline V lookup: CDR1 LGHDT, CDR2 YNNKEL (reference sequence). CDR3 length: 17 residues.

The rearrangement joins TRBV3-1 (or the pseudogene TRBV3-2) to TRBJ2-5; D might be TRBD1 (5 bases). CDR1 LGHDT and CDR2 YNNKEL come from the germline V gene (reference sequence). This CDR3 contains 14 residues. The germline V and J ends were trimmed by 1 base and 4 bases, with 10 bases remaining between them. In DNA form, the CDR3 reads TGTGCCAGCAGCCAAGCTGGGGCCGGAGAGACCCAGTACTTC. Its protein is CASSQAGAGETQYF.

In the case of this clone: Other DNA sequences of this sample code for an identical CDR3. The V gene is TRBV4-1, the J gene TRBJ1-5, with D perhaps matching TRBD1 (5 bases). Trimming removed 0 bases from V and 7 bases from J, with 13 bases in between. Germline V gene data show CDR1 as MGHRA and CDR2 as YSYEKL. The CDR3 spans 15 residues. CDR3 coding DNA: TGCGCCAGCAGCCAAGAGTCCGCAGGGAGGCAGCCCCAGCATTTT. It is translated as CASSQESAGRQPQHF.

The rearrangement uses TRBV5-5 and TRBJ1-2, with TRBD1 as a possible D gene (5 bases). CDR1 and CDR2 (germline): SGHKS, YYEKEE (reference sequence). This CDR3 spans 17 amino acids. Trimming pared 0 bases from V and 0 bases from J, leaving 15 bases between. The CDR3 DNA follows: TGTGCCAGCAGCTTGGAGGCAACCAGGGCAGCTAACTATGGCTACACCTTC. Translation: CASSLEATRAANYGYTF. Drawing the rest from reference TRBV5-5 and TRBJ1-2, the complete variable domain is DAGVTQSPTHLIKTRGQQVTLRCSPISGHKSVSWYQQVLGQGPQFIFQYYEKEERGRGNFPDRFSARQFPNYSSELNVNALLLGDSALYLCASSLEATRAANYGYTFGSGTRLTVV.

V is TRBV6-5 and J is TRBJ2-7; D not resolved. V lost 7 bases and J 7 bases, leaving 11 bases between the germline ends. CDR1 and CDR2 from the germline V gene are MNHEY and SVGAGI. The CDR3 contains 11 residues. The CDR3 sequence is CASTSRSEQYF. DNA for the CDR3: TGTGCCAGCACCTCTAGGTCAGAGCAGTACTTC.

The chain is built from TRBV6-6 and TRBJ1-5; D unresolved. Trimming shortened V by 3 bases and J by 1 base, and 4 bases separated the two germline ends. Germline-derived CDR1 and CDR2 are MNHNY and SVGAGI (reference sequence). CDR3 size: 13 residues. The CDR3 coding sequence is TGTGCCAGCAGTTATGGAAGCAATCAGCCCCAGCATTTT. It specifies CASSYGSNQPQHF.

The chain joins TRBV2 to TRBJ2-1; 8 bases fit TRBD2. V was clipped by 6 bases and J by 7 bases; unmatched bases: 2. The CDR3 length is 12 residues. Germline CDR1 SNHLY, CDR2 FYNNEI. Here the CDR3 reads CASRIAGNEQFF. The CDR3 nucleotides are TGTGCCAGCAGGATAGCGGGGAATGAGCAGTTCTTC.

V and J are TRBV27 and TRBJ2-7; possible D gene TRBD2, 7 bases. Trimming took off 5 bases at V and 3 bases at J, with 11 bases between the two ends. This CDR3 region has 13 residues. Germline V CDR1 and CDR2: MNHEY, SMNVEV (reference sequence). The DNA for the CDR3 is TGTGCCAGCAGTAAGGGGGGGGGCTACGAGCAGTACTTC. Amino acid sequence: CASSKGGGYEQYF.

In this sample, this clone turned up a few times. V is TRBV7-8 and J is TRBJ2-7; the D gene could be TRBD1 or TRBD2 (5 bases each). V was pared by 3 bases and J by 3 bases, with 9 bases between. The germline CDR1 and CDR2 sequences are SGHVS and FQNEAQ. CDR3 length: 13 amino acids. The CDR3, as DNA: TGTGCCAGCAGCTTGGGGACGCTCTACGAGCAGTACTTC. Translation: CASSLGTLYEQYF.

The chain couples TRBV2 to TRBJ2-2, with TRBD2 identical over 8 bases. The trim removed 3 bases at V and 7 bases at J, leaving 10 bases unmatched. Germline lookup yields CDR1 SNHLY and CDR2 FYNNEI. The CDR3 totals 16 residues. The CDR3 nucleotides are TGTGCCAGCAGTGAGCGGAGCGGGGGCCTGGGCGGGGAGCTGTTTTTT. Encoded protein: CASSERSGGLGGELFF. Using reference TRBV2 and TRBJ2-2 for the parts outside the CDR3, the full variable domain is EPEVTQTPSHQVTQMGQEVILRCVPISNHLYFYWYRQILGQKVEFLVSFYNNEISEKSEIFDDQFSVERPDGSNFTLKIRSTKLEDSAMYFCASSERSGGLGGELFFGEGSRLTVL.

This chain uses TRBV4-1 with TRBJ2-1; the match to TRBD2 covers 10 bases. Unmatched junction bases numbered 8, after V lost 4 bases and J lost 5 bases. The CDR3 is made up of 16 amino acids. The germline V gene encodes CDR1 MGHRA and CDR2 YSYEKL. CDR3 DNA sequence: TGCGCCAGCAGCCTATCTCGACTAGCGGGTAACAATGAGCAGTTCTTC. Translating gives CASSLSRLAGNNEQFF.

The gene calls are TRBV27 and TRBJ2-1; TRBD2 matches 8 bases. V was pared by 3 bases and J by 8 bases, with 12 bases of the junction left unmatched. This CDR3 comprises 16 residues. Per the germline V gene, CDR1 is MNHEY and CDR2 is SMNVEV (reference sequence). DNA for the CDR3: TGTGCCAGCAGTTTCATGATGGTAGCGGGGATGGATGAGCAGTTCTTC. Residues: CASSFMMVAGMDEQFF.

The CDR3 bases are TGTGCCAGCAGCTTAGTATCGCGGACTAGCGGTAGATGGACCCAGTACTTC. Translated, it gives CASSLVSRTSGRWTQYF. V is TRBV7-9 and J is TRBJ2-5, with 10 nucleotides matching TRBD2. J gave up 7 bases and V 1 base, and 12 bases lay outside the gene matches. Germline V gene lookup returns CDR1 SEHNR and CDR2 FQNEAQ (reference sequence). This CDR3 is built from 17 residues.

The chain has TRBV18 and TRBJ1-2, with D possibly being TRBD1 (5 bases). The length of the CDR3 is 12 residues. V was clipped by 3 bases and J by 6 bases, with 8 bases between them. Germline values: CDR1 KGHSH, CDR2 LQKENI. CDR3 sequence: CASSPGPDGYTF. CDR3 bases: TGTGCCAGCTCACCGGGACCGGATGGCTACACCTTC.

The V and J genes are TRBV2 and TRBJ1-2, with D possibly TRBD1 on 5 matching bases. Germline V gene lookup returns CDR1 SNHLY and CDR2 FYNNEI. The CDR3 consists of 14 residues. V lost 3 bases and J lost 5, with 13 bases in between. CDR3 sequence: CASSDREGSYGYTF. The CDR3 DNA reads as TGTGCCAGCAGTGACAGGGAGGGGAGTTATGGCTACACCTTC. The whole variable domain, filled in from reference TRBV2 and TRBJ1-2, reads EPEVTQTPSHQVTQMGQEVILRCVPISNHLYFYWYRQILGQKVEFLVSFYNNEISEKSEIFDDQFSVERPDGSNFTLKIRSTKLEDSAMYFCASSDREGSYGYTFGSGTRLTVV.

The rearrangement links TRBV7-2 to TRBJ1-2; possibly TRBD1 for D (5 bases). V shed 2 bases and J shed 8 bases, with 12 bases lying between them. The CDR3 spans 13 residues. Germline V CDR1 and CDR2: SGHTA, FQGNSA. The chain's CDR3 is CASSLYKGPGYTF. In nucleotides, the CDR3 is TGTGCCAGCAGCTTATATAAGGGACCCGGCTACACCTTC.

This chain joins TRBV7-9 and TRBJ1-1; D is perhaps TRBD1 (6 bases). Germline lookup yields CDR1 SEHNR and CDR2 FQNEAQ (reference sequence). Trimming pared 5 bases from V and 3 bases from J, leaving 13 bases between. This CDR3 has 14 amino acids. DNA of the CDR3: TGTGCCAGCAGCGAACAGGGTAGTTACACTGAAGCTTTCTTT. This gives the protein CASSEQGSYTEAFF.

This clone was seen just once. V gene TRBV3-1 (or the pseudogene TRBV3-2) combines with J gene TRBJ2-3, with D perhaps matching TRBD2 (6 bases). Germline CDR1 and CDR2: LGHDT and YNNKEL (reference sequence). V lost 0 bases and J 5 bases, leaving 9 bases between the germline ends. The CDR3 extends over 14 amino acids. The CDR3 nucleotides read TGTGCCAGCAGCCAAGATCGGGGGAGAGATACGCAGTATTTT. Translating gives CASSQDRGRDTQYF.

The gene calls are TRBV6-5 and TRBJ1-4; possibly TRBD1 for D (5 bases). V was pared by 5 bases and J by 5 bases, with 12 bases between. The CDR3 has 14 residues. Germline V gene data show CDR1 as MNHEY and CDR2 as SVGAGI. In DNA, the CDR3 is TGTGCCAGCAGTCTACAGGCGGGGAATGAAAAACTGTTTTTT. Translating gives CASSLQAGNEKLFF.

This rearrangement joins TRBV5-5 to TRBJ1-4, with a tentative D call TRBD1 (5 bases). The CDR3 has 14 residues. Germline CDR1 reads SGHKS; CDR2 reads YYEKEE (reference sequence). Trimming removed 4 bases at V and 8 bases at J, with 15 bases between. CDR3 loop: CASSRRVGGEKLFF. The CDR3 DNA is TGTGCCAGCAGCCGCAGGGTTGGGGGAGAAAAACTGTTTTTT.